This T cell receptor (beta chain) was obtained from a study of blood T cell repertoires in COVID-19. Source study methods: Counts of nucleated cells, estimated from reference gene primer amplification, were obtained. The assay was immunoSEQ multiplex PCR, and TCRdb's table has in-frame clones only and misses some. From that table come the V and J calls and clone size; the DNA was used to work out D and trimming. This table holds hundreds of thousands of clones, more than 85% found once. With V trimmed by 2 bases and J by 5 bases, 8 bases remained unmatched. Germline V gives CDR1 SNHLY, CDR2 FYNNEI. The length of the CDR3 is 15 residues.

Sequencing input: peripheral blood. The J gene is TRBJ2-7, the V gene TRBV2, with TRBD1 matching 8 bases. This receptor was obtained from a human donor in a cohort sampled during active COVID-19. CDR3 sequence reads: CASSERTGFFNEQYF. The CDR3 DNA is TGTGCCAGCAGTGAACGGACAGGGTTCTTCAACGAGCAGTACTTC.